Listed below are T cell receptor beta chains from one sample, sequenced in a study of siplizumab effects on memory and regulatory T cells. Sequenced by immunoSEQ multiplex PCR; TCRdb stores in-frame clones only, minus some. The table includes 90,000 to 110,000 clones, about 91% detected once. Sequenced material: Tregs sorted from blood. These receptors were taken from a human donor in good health. Each CDR3 is given without its conserved first and last residue. Fields, in order: V gene, CDR3 protein.

v_call: TRBV5-6; cdr3_aa: ASSLLAGGNQPQH
v_call: TRBV5-1; cdr3_aa: ASRLGQGFGYT
v_call: TRBV19; cdr3_aa: ASSMDRRYEQY
v_call: TRBV11-2; cdr3_aa: ASSLGSRRADTQY
v_call: TRBV11-1; cdr3_aa: ASSFRRYTDTQY
v_call: TRBV7-2; cdr3_aa: ACGLGQGRTGELF
v_call: TRBV5-1; cdr3_aa: ASSRSGLAGYNEQF
v_call: TRBV6-5; cdr3_aa: ASSHRENYQETQY
v_call: TRBV19; cdr3_aa: ASSIGGPFGGKLF
v_call: TRBV5-1; cdr3_aa: ASSSKLEKTGPRGYT
v_call: TRBV11-3; cdr3_aa: ASSPGPRAPGYNEQF
v_call: TRBV30; cdr3_aa: AWSVYSPGGYSNQPQH
v_call: TRBV21-1; cdr3_aa: ASSAPGKEQF
v_call: TRBV5-1; cdr3_aa: ASKSNGDNYGYT
v_call: TRBV5-8; cdr3_aa: ASSPSSGKLLYNEQF
v_call: TRBV18; cdr3_aa: ATPAGPYNEQF
v_call: TRBV27; cdr3_aa: ASRWDFSYEQY
v_call: TRBV2; cdr3_aa: ASSRRVMENTEAF
v_call: TRBV19; cdr3_aa: ATRPATSLRGEKLF
v_call: TRBV5-1; cdr3_aa: ASKVEDRNTIY
v_call: TRBV19; cdr3_aa: ASTPRTGIGQF
v_call: TRBV23-1; cdr3_aa: ASTQDSYSNQPQH
v_call: TRBV9; cdr3_aa: ASSDVLSGGVTDTQY
v_call: TRBV7-9; cdr3_aa: ASSLRDSRTGELF
v_call: TRBV19; cdr3_aa: ASSKPGSLRDRNQPQH
v_call: TRBV5-1; cdr3_aa: ASSLTGTEAF
v_call: TRBV2; cdr3_aa: ASSVTSANNEQF
v_call: TRBV11-1; cdr3_aa: ASSPRLYNEQF
v_call: TRBV30; cdr3_aa: AWSRRGVGDTQY
v_call: TRBV10-3; cdr3_aa: AISGRQGYGYT
v_call: TRBV15; cdr3_aa: ATSRARKKDQPQH
v_call: TRBV5-4; cdr3_aa: ASSSIKKTGGFGTEAF
v_call: TRBV19; cdr3_aa: ASSIAERIQY
v_call: TRBV27; cdr3_aa: ASSFLASEYEQY
v_call: TRBV6-1; cdr3_aa: ASSGKQGGVIGFYEQY
v_call: TRBV15; cdr3_aa: ATSRERVGAGYT
v_call: TRBV7-6; cdr3_aa: ASSLSISGIAKNIQY
v_call: TRBV7-9; cdr3_aa: ASSRPGSALIPYNEQF
v_call: TRBV5-4; cdr3_aa: ASSSRDRGPEQY
v_call: TRBV7-2; cdr3_aa: ASSPGRGNYGYT
v_call: TRBV14; cdr3_aa: ASSLLGTSGNTIY
v_call: TRBV7-8; cdr3_aa: ASSLRQRERSGELF
v_call: TRBV6-1; cdr3_aa: ASSRPGLQF
v_call: TRBV19; cdr3_aa: ASSIQGLRTDTQY
v_call: TRBV10-1; cdr3_aa: ASSPDRAGELF
v_call: TRBV5-1; cdr3_aa: ASSTGSDNEQF
v_call: TRBV27; cdr3_aa: ASRGYVWDEKLF
v_call: TRBV7-8; cdr3_aa: ASSPLAGRGTDTQY
v_call: TRBV7-6; cdr3_aa: ASSKTSGRSGEQF
v_call: TRBV19; cdr3_aa: ASRISANSYEQY
v_call: TRBV29-1; cdr3_aa: SVASGQGYYGYT
v_call: TRBV11-1; cdr3_aa: ASSLDSGGGSANEQF
v_call: TRBV29-1; cdr3_aa: SVPPDYGYT
v_call: TRBV6-6; cdr3_aa: ASRQTRNTEAF
v_call: TRBV21-1; cdr3_aa: ASLAGTGDSYNEQF
v_call: TRBV25-1; cdr3_aa: ASSDRGRDTEAF
v_call: TRBV7-3; cdr3_aa: ASSPNGLLTDTQY
v_call: TRBV7-9; cdr3_aa: ASSPTGLGEQY